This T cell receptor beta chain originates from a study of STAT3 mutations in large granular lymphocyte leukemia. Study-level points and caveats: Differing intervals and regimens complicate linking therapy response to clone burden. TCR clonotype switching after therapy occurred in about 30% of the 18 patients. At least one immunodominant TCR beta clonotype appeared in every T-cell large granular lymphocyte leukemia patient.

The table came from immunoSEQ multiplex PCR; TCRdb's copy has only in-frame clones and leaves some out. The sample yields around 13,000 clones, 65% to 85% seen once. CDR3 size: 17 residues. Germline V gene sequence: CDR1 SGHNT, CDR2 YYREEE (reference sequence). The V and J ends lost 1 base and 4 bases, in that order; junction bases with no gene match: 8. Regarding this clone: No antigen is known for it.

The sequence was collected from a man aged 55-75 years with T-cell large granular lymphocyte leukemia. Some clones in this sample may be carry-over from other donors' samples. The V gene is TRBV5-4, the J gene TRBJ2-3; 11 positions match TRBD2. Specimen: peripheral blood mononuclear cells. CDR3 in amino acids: CASSLKVLAGVADTQYF. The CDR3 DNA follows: TGTGCCAGCAGCTTGAAAGTACTAGCGGGAGTAGCAGATACGCAGTATTTT.